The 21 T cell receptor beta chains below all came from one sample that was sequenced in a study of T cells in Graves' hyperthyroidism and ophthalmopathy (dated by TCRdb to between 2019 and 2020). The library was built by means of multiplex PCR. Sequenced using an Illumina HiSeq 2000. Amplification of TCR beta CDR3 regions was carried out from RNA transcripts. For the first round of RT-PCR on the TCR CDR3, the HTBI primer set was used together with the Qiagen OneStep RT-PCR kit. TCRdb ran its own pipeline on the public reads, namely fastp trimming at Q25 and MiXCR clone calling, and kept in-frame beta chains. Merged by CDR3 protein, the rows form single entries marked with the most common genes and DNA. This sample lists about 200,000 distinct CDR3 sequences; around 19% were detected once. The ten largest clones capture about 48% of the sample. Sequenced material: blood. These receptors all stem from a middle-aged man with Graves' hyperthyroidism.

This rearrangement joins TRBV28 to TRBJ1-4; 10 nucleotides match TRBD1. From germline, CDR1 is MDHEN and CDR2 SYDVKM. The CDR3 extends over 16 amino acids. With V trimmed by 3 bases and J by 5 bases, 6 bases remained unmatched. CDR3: CASSFGAGQGNEKLFF. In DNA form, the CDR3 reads TGTGCCAGCAGTTTCGGTGCGGGACAGGGGAATGAAAAACTGTTTTTT. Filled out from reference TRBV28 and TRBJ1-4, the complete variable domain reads DVKVTQSSRYLVKRTGEKVFLECVQDMDHENMFWYRQDPGLGLRLIYFSYDVKMKEKGDIPEGYSVSREKKERFSLILESASTNQTSMYLCASSFGAGQGNEKLFFGSGTQLSVL.

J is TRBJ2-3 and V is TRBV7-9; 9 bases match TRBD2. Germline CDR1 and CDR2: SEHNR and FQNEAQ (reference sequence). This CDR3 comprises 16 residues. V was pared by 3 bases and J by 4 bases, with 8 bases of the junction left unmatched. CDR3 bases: TGTGCCAGCAGCTTGGTTAGCGGGAGTGTCGCAGATACGCAGTATTTT. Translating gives CASSLVSGSVADTQYF. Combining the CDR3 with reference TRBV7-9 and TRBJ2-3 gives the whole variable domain DTGVSQNPRHKITKRGQNVTFRCDPISEHNRLYWYRQTLGQGPEFLTYFQNEAQLEKSRLLSDRFSAERPKGSFSTLEIQRTEQGDSAMYLCASSLVSGSVADTQYFGPGTRLTVL.

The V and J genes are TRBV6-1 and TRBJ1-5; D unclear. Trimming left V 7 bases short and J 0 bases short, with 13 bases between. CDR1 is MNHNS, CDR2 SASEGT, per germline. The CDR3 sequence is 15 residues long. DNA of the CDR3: TGTGCCAGCAAAGAACAGACATATAGCAATCAGCCCCAGCATTTT. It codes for CASKEQTYSNQPQHF.

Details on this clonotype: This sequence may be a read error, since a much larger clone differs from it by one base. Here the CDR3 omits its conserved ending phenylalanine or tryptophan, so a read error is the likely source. The CDR3 protein is CASSQREAEAFL. Written as DNA, the CDR3 is TGTGCCAGCAGCCAGAGGGAGGCTGAAGCTTTCCTT. J is TRBJ1-1 and V is TRBV3-1; D gene uncertain. This CDR3 has 12 amino acids. V gave up 3 bases and J gave up 6 bases, with 8 bases separating them. Germline assignment: CDR1 LGHDT and CDR2 YNNKEL (reference sequence).

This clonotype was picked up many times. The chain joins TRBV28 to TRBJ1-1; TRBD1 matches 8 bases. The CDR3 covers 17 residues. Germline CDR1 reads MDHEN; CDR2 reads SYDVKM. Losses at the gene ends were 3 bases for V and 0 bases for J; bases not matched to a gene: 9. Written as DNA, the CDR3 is TGTGCCAGCAGTTTGAGGTACCGGACAGGGATGAACACTGAAGCTTTCTTT. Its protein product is CASSLRYRTGMNTEAFF. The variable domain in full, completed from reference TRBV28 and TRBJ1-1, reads DVKVTQSSRYLVKRTGEKVFLECVQDMDHENMFWYRQDPGLGLRLIYFSYDVKMKEKGDIPEGYSVSREKKERFSLILESASTNQTSMYLCASSLRYRTGMNTEAFFGQGTRLTVV.

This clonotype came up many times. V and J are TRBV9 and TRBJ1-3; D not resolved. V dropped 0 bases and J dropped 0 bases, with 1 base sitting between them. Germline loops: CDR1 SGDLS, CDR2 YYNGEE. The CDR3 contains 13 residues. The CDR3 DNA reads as TGTGCCAGCAGCGTAGGCTCTGGAAACACCATATATTTT. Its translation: CASSVGSGNTIYF.

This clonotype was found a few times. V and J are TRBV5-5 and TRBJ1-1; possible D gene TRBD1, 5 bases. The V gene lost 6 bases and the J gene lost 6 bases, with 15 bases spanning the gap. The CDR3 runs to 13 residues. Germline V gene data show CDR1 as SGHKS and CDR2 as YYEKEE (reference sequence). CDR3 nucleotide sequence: TGTGCCAGCATCAAAAGCAGGGACGCTGAAGCTTTCTTT. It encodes CASIKSRDAEAFF. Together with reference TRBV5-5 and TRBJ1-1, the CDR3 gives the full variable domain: DAGVTQSPTHLIKTRGQQVTLRCSPISGHKSVSWYQQVLGQGPQFIFQYYEKEERGRGNFPDRFSARQFPNYSSELNVNALLLGDSALYLCASIKSRDAEAFFGQGTRLTVV.

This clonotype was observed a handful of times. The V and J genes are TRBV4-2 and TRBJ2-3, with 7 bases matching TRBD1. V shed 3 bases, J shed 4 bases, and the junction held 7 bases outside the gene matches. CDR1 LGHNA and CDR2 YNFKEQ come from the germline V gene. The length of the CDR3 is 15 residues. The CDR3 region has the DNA TGTGCCAGCAGCCAGCTGACAGGGAGCGCAGATACGCAGTATTTT. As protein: CASSQLTGSADTQYF.

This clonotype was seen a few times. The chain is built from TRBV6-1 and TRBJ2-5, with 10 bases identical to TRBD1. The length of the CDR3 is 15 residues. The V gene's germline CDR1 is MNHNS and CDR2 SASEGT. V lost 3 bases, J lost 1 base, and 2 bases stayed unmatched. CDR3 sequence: CASSDDRGPQETQYF. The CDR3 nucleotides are TGTGCCAGCAGTGACGACAGGGGGCCCCAAGAGACCCAGTACTTC.

This CDR3 is CAIRGTVLRDTQYF. The DNA for the CDR3 is TGTGCCATCAGGGGGACAGTTCTGAGGGATACGCAGTATTTT. This chain links TRBV10-3 with TRBJ2-3; 7 nucleotides match TRBD1. With V trimmed by 6 bases and J by 6 bases, 9 bases remained unmatched. The CDR3 length is 14 residues. The germline V gene has CDR1 ENHRY and CDR2 SYGVKD.

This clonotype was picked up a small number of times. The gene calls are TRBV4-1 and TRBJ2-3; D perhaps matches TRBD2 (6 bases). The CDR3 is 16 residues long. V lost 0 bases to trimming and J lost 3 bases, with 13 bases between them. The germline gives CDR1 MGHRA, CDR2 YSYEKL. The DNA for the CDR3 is TGCGCCAGCAGCCAAGATGCGGGATTCGGGACAGATACGCAGTATTTT. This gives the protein CASSQDAGFGTDTQYF.

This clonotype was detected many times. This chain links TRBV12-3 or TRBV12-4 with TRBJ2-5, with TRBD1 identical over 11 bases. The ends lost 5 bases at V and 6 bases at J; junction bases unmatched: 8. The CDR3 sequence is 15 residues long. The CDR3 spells CASSPDRGRIQTQYF. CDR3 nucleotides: TGTGCCAGCAGTCCGGACAGGGGGCGCATACAGACCCAGTACTTC.

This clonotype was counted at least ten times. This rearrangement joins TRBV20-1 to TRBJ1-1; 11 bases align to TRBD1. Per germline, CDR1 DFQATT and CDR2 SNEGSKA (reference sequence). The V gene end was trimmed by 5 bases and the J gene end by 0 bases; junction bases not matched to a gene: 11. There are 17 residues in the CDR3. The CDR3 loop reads CSAAGQGGSFMNTEAFF. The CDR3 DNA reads TGCAGTGCTGCGGGACAGGGGGGCTCCTTTATGAACACTGAAGCTTTCTTT.

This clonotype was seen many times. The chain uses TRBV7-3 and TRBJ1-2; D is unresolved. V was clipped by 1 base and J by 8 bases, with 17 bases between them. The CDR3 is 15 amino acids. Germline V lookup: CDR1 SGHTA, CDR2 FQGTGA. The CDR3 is CASSLIDPNPWGYTF. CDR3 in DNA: TGTGCCAGCAGCTTAATCGATCCAAACCCCTGGGGCTACACCTTC.

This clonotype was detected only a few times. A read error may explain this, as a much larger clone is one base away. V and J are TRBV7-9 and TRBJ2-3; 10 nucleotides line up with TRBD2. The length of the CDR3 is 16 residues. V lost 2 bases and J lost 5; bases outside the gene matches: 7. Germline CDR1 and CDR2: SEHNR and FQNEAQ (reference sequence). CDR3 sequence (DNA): TGTGCCAGCAGCTTATTACTAGCGGGGCGCATAGATACGCAGTATTTT. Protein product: CASSLLLAGRIDTQYF. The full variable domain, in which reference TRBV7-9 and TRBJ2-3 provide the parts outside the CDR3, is DTGVSQNPRHKITKRGQNVTFRCDPISEHNRLYWYRQTLGQGPEFLTYFQNEAQLEKSRLLSDRFSAERPKGSFSTLEIQRTEQGDSAMYLCASSLLLAGRIDTQYFGPGTRLTVL.

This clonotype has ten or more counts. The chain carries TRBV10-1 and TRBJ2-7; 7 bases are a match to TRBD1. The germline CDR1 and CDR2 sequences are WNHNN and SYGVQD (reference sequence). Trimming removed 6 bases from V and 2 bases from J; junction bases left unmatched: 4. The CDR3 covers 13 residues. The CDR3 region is CASSDRATYEQYF. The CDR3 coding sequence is TGCGCCAGCAGCGACAGGGCAACCTACGAGCAGTACTTC.

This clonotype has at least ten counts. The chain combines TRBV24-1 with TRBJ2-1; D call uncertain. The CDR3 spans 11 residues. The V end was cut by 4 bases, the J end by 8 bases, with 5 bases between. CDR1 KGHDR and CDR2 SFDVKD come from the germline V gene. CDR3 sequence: CATSDGDEQFF. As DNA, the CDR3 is TGTGCCACCAGTGACGGCGATGAGCAGTTCTTC.

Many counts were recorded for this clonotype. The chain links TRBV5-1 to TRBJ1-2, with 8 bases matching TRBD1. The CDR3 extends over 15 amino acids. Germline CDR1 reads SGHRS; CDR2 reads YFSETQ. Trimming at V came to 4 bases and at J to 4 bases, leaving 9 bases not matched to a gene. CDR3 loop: CASSVGQGEIYGYTF. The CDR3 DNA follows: TGCGCCAGCAGCGTAGGACAGGGAGAGATCTATGGCTACACCTTC. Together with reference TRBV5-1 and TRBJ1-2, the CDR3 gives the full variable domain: KAGVTQTPRYLIKTRGQQVTLSCSPISGHRSVSWYQQTPGQGLQFLFEYFSETQRNKGNFPGRFSGRQFSNSRSEMNVSTLELGDSALYLCASSVGQGEIYGYTFGSGTRLTVV.

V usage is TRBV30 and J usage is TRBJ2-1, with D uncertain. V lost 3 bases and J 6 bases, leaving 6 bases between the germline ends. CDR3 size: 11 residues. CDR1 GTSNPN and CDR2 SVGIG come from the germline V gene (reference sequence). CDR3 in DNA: TGTGCCTGGAGCTCTACCAATGAGCAGTTCTTC. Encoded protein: CAWSSTNEQFF.

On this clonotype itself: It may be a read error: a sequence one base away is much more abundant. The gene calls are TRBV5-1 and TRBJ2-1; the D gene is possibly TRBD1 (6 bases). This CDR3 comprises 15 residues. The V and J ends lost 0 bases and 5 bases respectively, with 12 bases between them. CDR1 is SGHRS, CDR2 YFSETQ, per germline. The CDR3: CASSLESRGHNEQFF. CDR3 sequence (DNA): TGCGCCAGCAGCTTGGAGAGCAGGGGCCACAATGAGCAGTTCTTC.

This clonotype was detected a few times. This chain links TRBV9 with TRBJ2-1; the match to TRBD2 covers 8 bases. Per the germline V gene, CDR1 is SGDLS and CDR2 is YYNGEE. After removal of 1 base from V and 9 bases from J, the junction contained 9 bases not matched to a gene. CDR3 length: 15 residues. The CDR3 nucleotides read TGTGCCAGCAGCGTATCGGGCGGGGGGAGGACTGAGCAGTTCTTC. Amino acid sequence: CASSVSGGGRTEQFF. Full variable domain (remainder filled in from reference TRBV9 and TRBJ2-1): DSGVTQTPKHLITATGQRVTLRCSPRSGDLSVYWYQQSLDQGLQFLIQYYNGEERAKGNILERFSAQQFPDLHSELNLSSLELGDSALYFCASSVSGGGRTEQFFGPGTRLTVL.